The 24 T cell receptor beta chains below come from one sample, sequenced in a study of neurological immune-mediated disorders. TCRdb independently ran MiXCR on the 5' RACE reads; one entry per CDR3 protein. The profile shows 55,000 to 70,000 distinct CDR3 sequences, around 5.2% of them singletons. The sequenced sample was PBMCs. These receptors were obtained from a woman aged 45 to 65 with multiple sclerosis.

This clonotype occurred many times. Sequence at one end of the junction differs from germline and may be a read error. The chain carries TRBV5-1 and TRBJ1-2, with 7 bases that match TRBD1. This CDR3 comprises 15 residues. The germline V gene encodes CDR1 SGHRS and CDR2 YFSETQ. The CDR3 sequence: CASSWSTGLNSGYTF. In DNA, the CDR3 is TGCGCCAGCAGCTGGTCGACAGGGTTGAACTCTGGCTACACCTTC.

This clonotype has ten or more counts. V and J are TRBV11-2 and TRBJ2-4, with TRBD1 matching 8 bases. Germline V gives CDR1 SGHAT, CDR2 FQNNGV. The CDR3 spans 12 residues. J lost 7 bases, V lost 8 bases, and 4 bases had no gene match. The CDR3 here is CASGRGQNIQYF. DNA of the CDR3: TGTGCCAGCGGCAGGGGGCAGAACATTCAGTACTTC.

This clonotype was recorded at least ten times. The V call is TRBV20-1, the J call TRBJ2-1; no reliable D call. CDR1 is DFQATT and CDR2 is SNEGSKA in the germline V gene (reference sequence). V lost 3 bases to trimming and J lost 3 bases, with 12 bases between them. This CDR3 spans 14 amino acids. CDR3 sequence: CSASVEADYNEQFF. The CDR3 DNA reads TGCAGTGCTAGCGTCGAGGCGGACTACAATGAGCAGTTCTTC.

This clonotype was picked up many times. V gene TRBV29-1 combines with J gene TRBJ1-6, with TRBD1 matching over 8 bases. J was trimmed by 11 bases and V by 5 bases; bases with no gene match: 8. Germline CDR1 reads SQVTM; CDR2 reads ANQGSEA. This CDR3 comprises 13 residues. The DNA for the CDR3 is TGCAGCGTTCAGATGGAACAGGGGGCACCCCTCCACTTT. As protein: CSVQMEQGAPLHF.

This clonotype came up many times. The rearrangement links TRBV6-2 or TRBV6-3 to TRBJ2-1; 16 bases fit TRBD2. Germline values: CDR1 MNHEY, CDR2 SVGEGT. The CDR3 spans 16 residues. Unmatched junction bases numbered 7, after V lost 5 bases and J lost 9 bases. CDR3: CASSTGTSGGAGEQFF. CDR3 in DNA: TGTGCCAGCAGTACCGGGACTAGCGGGGGGGCCGGTGAGCAGTTCTTC.

This clonotype was observed many times. The CDR3 carries no conserved terminal phenylalanine or tryptophan, so it likely arises from a read error. The rearrangement links TRBV12-3 or TRBV12-4 to TRBJ2-1, with 9 bases that match TRBD1. This CDR3 has 15 amino acids. V trimming: 3 bases; J trimming: 6 bases; junction bases outside the gene matches: 6. CDR3 in amino acids: CASSLRDRVLNEQFN. CDR3 DNA: TGTGCCAGCAGTTTGAGGGACAGGGTCCTCAATGAGCAGTTCAAC.

CDR3 loop: CAITEGWDNEQFF. The CDR3 DNA is TGTGCCATCACCGAGGGTTGGGACAATGAGCAGTTCTTC. This chain connects TRBV10-3 to TRBJ2-1; perhaps TRBD2 as D (5 bases). V was pared by 7 bases and J by 5 bases, with 12 bases between. The CDR3 spans 13 residues. From germline, CDR1 is ENHRY and CDR2 SYGVKD.

This clonotype was recorded at least ten times. V and J are TRBV20-1 and TRBJ1-3, with a possible D match to TRBD1 (5 bases). Germline CDR1 DFQATT, CDR2 SNEGSKA (reference sequence). V lost 4 bases to trimming and J lost 7 bases, with 17 bases between them. The CDR3 extends over 14 amino acids. The CDR3 DNA follows: TGCAGTGCTACCCCCATTGGGGGGTTGAACACCATATATTTT. Amino acids: CSATPIGGLNTIYF.

This clonotype was detected many times. The V call is TRBV28, the J call TRBJ2-7; the match to TRBD1 covers 11 bases. Germline V gene lookup returns CDR1 MDHEN and CDR2 SYDVKM. This CDR3 has 16 residues. The V segment lost 4 bases and the J segment 2 bases; nucleotides outside the gene matches: 7. CDR3 nucleotides: TGTGCCAGCAGTTCACGGACAGGGGGCGCGCCCTACGAGCAGTACTTC. Encoded protein: CASSSRTGGAPYEQYF. The variable domain in full, with the rest retrieved from reference TRBV28 and TRBJ2-7, is DVKVTQSSRYLVKRTGEKVFLECVQDMDHENMFWYRQDPGLGLRLIYFSYDVKMKEKGDIPEGYSVSREKKERFSLILESASTNQTSMYLCASSSRTGGAPYEQYFGPGTRLTVT.

This clonotype was counted many times. The chain recombines TRBV5-1 with TRBJ2-3; tentatively, D is TRBD1 (6 bases). CDR3 size: 13 residues. Germline V gene lookup returns CDR1 SGHRS and CDR2 YFSETQ. V gave up 7 bases and J gave up 4 bases, with 13 bases separating them. In nucleotides, the CDR3 is TGCGCCAGCCGGACAGTCGGGTCAGATACGCAGTATTTT. This codes for CASRTVGSDTQYF.

There are many counts of this clonotype. At one end, the junction sequence differs from germline, possibly due to a read error. The chain links TRBV7-7 to TRBJ2-7; D gene uncertain. The CDR3 sequence is 15 residues long. The germline CDR1 and CDR2 sequences are SSHAT and FNYEAQ (reference sequence). In DNA, the CDR3 is TGTGCTAGCAGCCTCTCGACCGAGAAAGGCTACGAGCAGTACTTC. Protein sequence: CASSLSTEKGYEQYF.

This clonotype was recorded at least ten times. This chain uses TRBV12-3 or TRBV12-4 with TRBJ2-2; D gene unclear. The CDR3 consists of 13 residues. Trimming removed 5 bases from V and 6 bases from J, with 10 bases in between. In DNA, the CDR3 is TGTGCCAGCAGTGAGAGACGAGCCGGGGAGCTGTTTTTT. This sequence encodes CASSERRAGELFF.

This clonotype appeared many times. V usage is TRBV7-3 and J usage is TRBJ2-3, with D perhaps matching TRBD1 or TRBD2 (5 bases each). The CDR3 spans 14 residues. Germline V CDR1 and CDR2: SGHTA, FQGTGA. V was clipped by 3 bases and J by 0 bases, with 7 bases between them. The chain's CDR3 is CASSLRGSTDTQYF. The CDR3 DNA follows: TGTGCCAGCAGCTTGAGGGGTAGCACAGATACGCAGTATTTT.

This clonotype was observed at least ten times. The chain carries TRBV2 and TRBJ1-4; D call uncertain. CDR3 length equals 13 residues. Germline V gene data show CDR1 as SNHLY and CDR2 as FYNNEI. Trimming took off 7 bases at V and 6 bases at J, with 12 bases between the two ends. The CDR3 region is CASKPGIYEKLFF. The CDR3 region has the DNA TGTGCCAGCAAACCGGGGATTTATGAAAAACTGTTTTTT. The variable domain in full, with the rest retrieved from reference TRBV2 and TRBJ1-4, is EPEVTQTPSHQVTQMGQEVILRCVPISNHLYFYWYRQILGQKVEFLVSFYNNEISEKSEIFDDQFSVERPDGSNFTLKIRSTKLEDSAMYFCASKPGIYEKLFFGSGTQLSVL.

On this clonotype: At one end the junction does not follow the germline gene, possibly because of a read error. The rearrangement uses TRBV12-3 or TRBV12-4 and TRBJ1-5; 9 nucleotides agree with TRBD1. The CDR3 totals 15 residues. The CDR3 loop is CASSPTGGGSQPQNF. The CDR3 coding sequence is TGTGCCAGCAGTCCGACAGGGGGAGGAAGTCAGCCCCAGAATTTT.

This clonotype was counted a few times. The J gene is TRBJ2-1, the V gene TRBV12-3 or TRBV12-4; 7 positions match TRBD2. J lost 3 bases, V lost 3 bases, and 5 bases had no gene match. The CDR3 is 15 residues long. The CDR3 spells CASSFAIAGYNEQFF. The CDR3 coding sequence is TGTGCCAGCAGTTTCGCAATAGCGGGCTACAATGAGCAGTTCTTC.

Ten or more counts support this clonotype. The CDR3 DNA sequence: TGTGCCAGCAGCTTACGCCTAGAACAAGAGACCCAGTACTTC. This translates into CASSLRLEQETQYF. The chain carries TRBV7-9 and TRBJ2-5, with unresolved D. CDR1 and CDR2 from the germline V gene are SEHNR and FQNEAQ (reference sequence). CDR3 length equals 14 residues. Trimming stripped 2 bases from V and 2 bases from J, with 9 bases between.

The chain employs TRBV5-1 and TRBJ2-7; weak D call: TRBD2 (5 bases). CDR1 and CDR2 (germline): SGHRS, YFSETQ. This CDR3 is 13 amino acids long. The V end was cut by 0 bases, the J end by 4 bases, with 8 bases between. CDR3 sequence reads: CASSLGSGYEQYV. CDR3 in DNA: TGCGCCAGCAGCTTGGGTTCGGGATACGAGCAGTACGTC.

This clonotype was detected many times. This sequence joins TRBV7-2 and TRBJ2-1; D is undetermined. The CDR3 has 16 residues. The ends were cut back, 6 bases at V and 5 bases at J, with 20 bases in the middle. From germline, CDR1 is SGHTA and CDR2 FQGNSA. Here the CDR3 reads CASRNPPEKRHNEQFF. Written as DNA, the CDR3 is TGTGCCAGCAGAAACCCCCCGGAAAAACGCCACAATGAGCAGTTCTTC.

This clonotype was counted at least ten times. The genes are TRBV29-1 and TRBJ2-1, with 7 bases lining up with TRBD1. Germline CDR1 SQVTM, CDR2 ANQGSEA. After removal of 4 bases from V and 6 bases from J, the junction contained 9 bases not matched to a gene. The CDR3 totals 14 residues. The CDR3 DNA reads TGCAGCGTTGTACGGGGACAGCTATCCAATGAGCAGTTCTTC. It is translated as CSVVRGQLSNEQFF.

Ten or more counts support this clonotype. The chain uses TRBV7-3 and TRBJ2-5; the match to TRBD1 covers 8 bases. The CDR3 is made up of 14 amino acids. The V gene end was trimmed by 5 bases and the J gene end by 4 bases; junction bases not matched to a gene: 6. From germline, CDR1 is SGHTA and CDR2 FQGTGA. The CDR3 spells CASSPSGQGETQYF. For the CDR3, the DNA is TGTGCCAGCAGCCCAAGCGGACAGGGAGAGACCCAGTACTTC.

In its sample, this clonotype was seen many times. The chain has TRBV7-2 and TRBJ2-7; D is ambiguous. V was pared by 3 bases and J by 1 base, with 7 bases between. Germline CDR1 SGHTA, CDR2 FQGNSA. The CDR3 runs 13 residues. CDR3 protein: CASSFMGSYEQYV. The DNA for the CDR3 is TGTGCCAGCAGCTTTATGGGGTCCTACGAGCAGTACGTC.

This clonotype was recorded many times. This chain uses TRBV5-1 with TRBJ2-3, with D uncertain. The germline gives CDR1 SGHRS, CDR2 YFSETQ. The CDR3 is made up of 14 amino acids. V was shortened by 4 bases and J by 2 bases, with 11 bases between the two germline ends. As DNA, the CDR3 is TGCGCCAGCAGCCCGAACCCCGCCACAGATACGCAGTATTTT. This gives the protein CASSPNPATDTQYF.

This clonotype has only a few counts. This rearrangement joins TRBV5-1 to TRBJ2-1; 12 bases match TRBD1. Germline V gives CDR1 SGHRS, CDR2 YFSETQ. J gave up 8 bases and V 0 bases, and 6 bases lay outside the gene matches. The CDR3 runs to 16 residues. As DNA, the CDR3 is TGCGCCAGCAGCTTGGTTGCGGGACAGGGGGCGGATGAGCAGTTCTTC. Residues: CASSLVAGQGADEQFF.